Following are 25 T cell receptor beta chains from one sample sequenced in a study of blood T cell repertoires in COVID-19. Profiled with immunoSEQ multiplex PCR; TCRdb holds only in-frame clones, not every one. The sample includes approximately 120,000 clones, 75% to 85% seen only once; the top ten take approximately 3.9%. Sequences were obtained from peripheral blood. The receptors were gathered from a woman between 45 and 60 years old with acute or convalescent COVID-19.

With regard to this clone: At one boundary the junction diverges from the germline segment, which might be a read error. The chain is built from TRBV30 and TRBJ2-1; the match to TRBD2 covers 9 bases. This CDR3 has 12 amino acids. Germline V gives CDR1 GTSNPN, CDR2 SVGIG (reference sequence). The CDR3 reads CAWSESGRILLF. The CDR3 DNA sequence: TGTGCCTGGAGTGAAAGCGGGAGGATACTACTCTTC.

This chain links TRBV18 with TRBJ2-5; 14 bases line up with TRBD2. Germline V CDR1 and CDR2: KGHSH, LQKENI. The CDR3 loop spans 17 amino acids. After removal of 0 bases from V and 6 bases from J, the junction contained 6 bases not matched to a gene. This chain's CDR3 is CASSPPGTSGSGKTQYF. Here the CDR3 DNA reads TGTGCCAGCTCACCACCCGGGACTAGCGGGAGTGGGAAGACCCAGTACTTC.

This chain uses TRBV13 with TRBJ1-1, with D unresolved. This CDR3 contains 14 residues. Per germline, CDR1 PRHDT and CDR2 FYEKMQ (reference sequence). The ends were cut back, 5 bases at V and 0 bases at J, with 10 bases in the middle. CDR3 residues: CASSPLSLNTEAFF. CDR3 sequence (DNA): TGTGCCAGCAGCCCTCTGAGCCTGAACACTGAAGCTTTCTTT.

This clone has just one count. This chain uses TRBV27 with TRBJ2-3; 12 bases align to TRBD2. The CDR3 has 17 amino acids. The junction had 12 bases not matched to a gene; V was cut back by 5 bases and J by 6 bases. Per the germline V gene, CDR1 is MNHEY and CDR2 is SMNVEV (reference sequence). The CDR3 here is CASSPLTSGRRSDTQYF. CDR3 bases: TGTGCCAGCAGTCCCTTGACTAGCGGGAGAAGAAGCGATACGCAGTATTTT.

The V gene is TRBV7-9, the J gene TRBJ2-2, with TRBD1 matching over 10 bases. The CDR3 has 14 residues. Per the germline V gene, CDR1 is SEHNR and CDR2 is FQNEAQ (reference sequence). The J segment lost 5 bases and the V segment lost 5 bases, leaving 2 bases of the junction unmatched. The CDR3 loop is CASSTDRGTGELFF. The CDR3 coding sequence is TGTGCCAGCAGCACGGACAGGGGGACCGGGGAGCTGTTTTTT.

The chain recombines TRBV6-6 with TRBJ1-2, with TRBD1 identical over 7 bases. The V segment lost 2 bases and the J segment 5 bases; nucleotides outside the gene matches: 11. The CDR3 runs 16 residues. Germline-derived CDR1 and CDR2 are MNHNY and SVGAGI (reference sequence). The CDR3 region is CASSYDGTDMTYGYTF. The CDR3 DNA is TGTGCCAGCAGTTACGACGGGACAGACATGACTTATGGCTACACCTTC.

The gene calls are TRBV5-1 and TRBJ1-3; 7 nucleotides match TRBD1. The CDR3 covers 21 residues. After removal of 5 bases from V and 2 bases from J, the junction contained 25 bases not matched to a gene. The V gene's germline CDR1 is SGHRS and CDR2 YFSETQ. The CDR3 DNA reads TGCGCCAGCAGGACCGAATCACCGGGACAGCTCCCCGAAGGTCCTGGAAACACCATATATTTT. Translating gives CASRTESPGQLPEGPGNTIYF.

This chain links TRBV10-3 with TRBJ1-1; D possibly corresponds to TRBD1 (6 bases). CDR1 is ENHRY and CDR2 is SYGVKD in the germline V gene. This CDR3 contains 14 residues. V gave up 4 bases and J gave up 7 bases, with 16 bases separating them. The chain's CDR3 is CAISVGGGNSEAFF. CDR3 coding DNA: TGTGCCATCAGTGTGGGGGGGGGCAATAGTGAAGCTTTCTTT.

The sample holds one count of this clone. The chain combines TRBV7-9 with TRBJ2-1; 10 bases map to TRBD1. CDR1 is SEHNR and CDR2 is FQNEAQ in the germline V gene (reference sequence). The CDR3 is made up of 17 amino acids. After removal of 5 bases from V and 8 bases from J, the junction contained 15 bases not matched to a gene. This CDR3 is CASSNLLAGTGVHEQFF. CDR3 nucleotides: TGTGCCAGCAGCAACCTACTGGCCGGGACAGGGGTTCATGAGCAGTTCTTC.

CDR3 coding DNA: TGTGCCTGGAGTCCCGCACCAGGGGTGAACACTGAAGCTTTCTTT. This sequence encodes CAWSPAPGVNTEAFF. The V call is TRBV30, the J call TRBJ1-1; the D gene is possibly TRBD1 (6 bases). This CDR3 has 15 amino acids. From germline, CDR1 is GTSNPN and CDR2 SVGIG (reference sequence). V gave up 2 bases and J gave up 0 bases, with 13 bases separating them.

The chain recombines TRBV5-4 with TRBJ2-5, with unresolved D. Looked up from germline, CDR1 is SGHNT and CDR2 is YYREEE (reference sequence). This CDR3 spans 13 amino acids. The V end lost 4 bases, the J end lost 5 bases, and 12 bases lay between the germline ends. The CDR3 here is CASSDENGETQYF. The CDR3 coding sequence is TGTGCCAGCAGCGACGAAAACGGGGAGACCCAGTACTTC. Filled out from reference TRBV5-4 and TRBJ2-5, the complete variable domain reads ETGVTQSPTHLIKTRGQQVTLRCSSQSGHNTVSWYQQALGQGPQFIFQYYREEENGRGNFPPRFSGLQFPNYSSELNVNALELDDSALYLCASSDENGETQYFGPGTRLLVL.

This chain links TRBV4-2 with TRBJ2-1; a possible D gene is TRBD2 (5 bases). Germline values: CDR1 LGHNA, CDR2 YNFKEQ. V lost 6 bases, J lost 0 bases, and 9 bases lay in between. The CDR3 is 14 amino acids. The CDR3 coding sequence is TGTGCCAGCAGGGACTCATCCTCCTACAATGAGCAGTTCTTC. Residues: CASRDSSSYNEQFF.

The chain joins TRBV5-4 to TRBJ1-4, with a weak D call TRBD1 (6 bases). Germline loops: CDR1 SGHNT, CDR2 YYREEE (reference sequence). V dropped 2 bases and J dropped 7 bases, with 12 bases sitting between them. The CDR3 covers 14 residues. The CDR3 DNA reads as TGTGCCAGCAGCTTAAGGGAAGGGGGTGAAAAACTGTTTTTT. Amino acids: CASSLREGGEKLFF.

This chain joins TRBV9 and TRBJ1-4; D is uncertain. This CDR3 is 14 amino acids long. Trimming removed 1 base from V and 6 bases from J, with 10 bases in between. Germline CDR1 SGDLS, CDR2 YYNGEE. This chain's CDR3 is CASSVNVGDEKLFF. The CDR3 coding sequence is TGTGCCAGCAGCGTAAACGTTGGAGATGAAAAACTGTTTTTT. Variable domain in full (rest from reference TRBV9 and TRBJ1-4): DSGVTQTPKHLITATGQRVTLRCSPRSGDLSVYWYQQSLDQGLQFLIQYYNGEERAKGNILERFSAQQFPDLHSELNLSSLELGDSALYFCASSVNVGDEKLFFGSGTQLSVL.

On this clone itself: One end of the junction varies from germline; a read error may be responsible. DNA of the CDR3: TGTGCCAGCAGGGAAGGGAAAACAGGGAAATATACCTACGAGCAGTACTTC. Translating it yields CASREGKTGKYTYEQYF. The gene calls are TRBV6-1 and TRBJ2-7, with D possibly matching TRBD1 (6 bases). This CDR3 region has 17 residues. Germline V lookup: CDR1 MNHNS, CDR2 SASEGT.

This clone appeared a few times. The genes are TRBV3-1 (or the pseudogene TRBV3-2) and TRBJ2-7; D call uncertain. The CDR3 has 15 residues. Trimming removed 0 bases from V and 2 bases from J, with 11 bases in between. From germline, CDR1 is LGHDT and CDR2 YNNKEL (reference sequence). The CDR3 DNA follows: TGTGCCAGCAGCCAAGATAGTAGTAGTCCCTACGAGCAGTACTTC. Amino acids: CASSQDSSSPYEQYF.

The V call is TRBV9, the J call TRBJ2-5; D remains unclear. V was shortened by 0 bases and J by 5 bases, with 11 bases between the two germline ends. The CDR3 loop spans 14 amino acids. Germline CDR1 and CDR2: SGDLS and YYNGEE. The CDR3 DNA sequence: TGTGCCAGCAGCGTAGATCCCTCGGGTGAGACCCAGTACTTC. Its translation is CASSVDPSGETQYF.

This chain links TRBV7-2 with TRBJ2-7, with D unresolved. Trimming cost V 1 base and J 2 bases, with 12 bases left between them. Looked up from germline, CDR1 is SGHTA and CDR2 is FQGNSA. This CDR3 is built from 15 residues. CDR3 coding DNA: TGTGCCAGCAGCTTAGTCATGACTGCGACCTACGAGCAGTACTTC. As protein: CASSLVMTATYEQYF. Looking up the rest from reference TRBV7-2 and TRBJ2-7 gives the full variable domain: GAGVSQSPSNKVTEKGKDVELRCDPISGHTALYWYRQSLGQGLEFLIYFQGNSAPDKSGLPSDRFSAERTGGSVSTLTIQRTQQEDSAVYLCASSLVMTATYEQYFGPGTRLTVT.

The chain combines TRBV15 with TRBJ2-4; 10 positions agree with TRBD2. The germline gives CDR1 LNHNV, CDR2 YYDKDF (reference sequence). The CDR3 contains 15 residues. The ends lost 2 bases at V and 7 bases at J; junction bases unmatched: 5. Here the CDR3 reads CATSRYAAGGNIQYF. DNA of the CDR3: TGTGCCACCAGCAGATACGCAGCGGGAGGGAACATTCAGTACTTC.

V gene TRBV5-4 combines with J gene TRBJ2-1; 10 nucleotides align to TRBD2. Trimming at V came to 2 bases and at J to 6 bases, leaving 2 bases not matched to a gene. Germline V gene sequence: CDR1 SGHNT, CDR2 YYREEE (reference sequence). The CDR3 totals 14 residues. CDR3 nucleotide sequence: TGTGCCAGCAGCTTACTAGCGGGATCCAATGAGCAGTTCTTC. Translated, it gives CASSLLAGSNEQFF. The complete variable domain, with remaining parts taken from reference TRBV5-4 and TRBJ2-1, reads ETGVTQSPTHLIKTRGQQVTLRCSSQSGHNTVSWYQQALGQGPQFIFQYYREEENGRGNFPPRFSGLQFPNYSSELNVNALELDDSALYLCASSLLAGSNEQFFGPGTRLTVL.

The chain uses TRBV5-4 and TRBJ2-1; TRBD2 agrees at 13 bases. The V gene's germline CDR1 is SGHNT and CDR2 YYREEE (reference sequence). Losses at the gene ends were 0 bases for V and 7 bases for J; bases not matched to a gene: 4. This CDR3 has 16 residues. The CDR3 is CASSLELAGGWNEQFF. The CDR3 DNA reads TGTGCCAGCAGCTTGGAACTAGCGGGAGGGTGGAATGAGCAGTTCTTC.

This clone was seen only once. V usage is TRBV29-1 and J usage is TRBJ1-3, with D hard to call. Trimming pared 6 bases from V and 0 bases from J, leaving 12 bases between. The CDR3 runs 14 residues. CDR1 is SQVTM, CDR2 ANQGSEA, per germline. For the CDR3, the DNA is TGCAGCGTGTCCGGACTCAACTCTGGAAACACCATATATTTT. Protein product: CSVSGLNSGNTIYF.

This chain joins TRBV2 and TRBJ2-1, with 13 bases identical to TRBD2. Germline CDR1 is SNHLY and CDR2 is FYNNEI. There are 18 residues in the CDR3. V trimming: 3 bases; J trimming: 0 bases; junction bases outside the gene matches: 5. This CDR3 is CASSDTSGRAVSYNEQFF. The CDR3 DNA sequence: TGTGCCAGCAGTGATACTAGCGGGAGGGCCGTCTCCTACAATGAGCAGTTCTTC.

The rearrangement links TRBV28 to TRBJ1-2; D call uncertain. V lost 5 bases, J lost 5 bases, and 12 bases lay in between. Germline loops: CDR1 MDHEN, CDR2 SYDVKM. The length of the CDR3 is 13 residues. CDR3 nucleotides: TGTGCCAGCAGTGGGAGGATGACATATGGCTACACCTTC. This sequence encodes CASSGRMTYGYTF.

The genes are TRBV6-6 and TRBJ2-2, with TRBD1 as a possible D gene (6 bases). The CDR3 covers 16 residues. Looked up from germline, CDR1 is MNHNY and CDR2 is SVGAGI (reference sequence). The V end lost 6 bases, the J end lost 1 base, and 15 bases lay between the germline ends. This CDR3 is CASRIQGPGNTGELFF. DNA of the CDR3: TGTGCCAGCAGGATACAGGGCCCTGGGAACACCGGGGAGCTGTTTTTT.